The 29 T cell receptor beta chains below were found in one sample sequenced in a study of blood T cells in healthy people across ages. A second PCR of roughly 6 to 12 cycles used a sample-barcoded 5' primer and a J-beta primer mix. A single record per CDR3 protein comes from TCRdb applying MiXCR to the 5' RACE reads. The table includes some 290,000 distinct CDR3 sequences, 27% detected once. Sequencing used blood. The origin of the receptors is an older woman in good health.

The genes are TRBV7-2 and TRBJ1-1, with unresolved D. CDR3 length equals 14 residues. CDR1 and CDR2 (germline): SGHTA, FQGNSA. Trimming took off 0 bases at V and 0 bases at J, with 5 bases between the two ends. Written as DNA, the CDR3 is TGTGCCAGCAGCTTAGCCATCGTGAACACTGAAGCTTTCTTT. Translated, it gives CASSLAIVNTEAFF.

The chain uses TRBV28 and TRBJ2-3; 10 nucleotides align to TRBD2. The CDR3 spans 15 residues. Germline CDR1 is MDHEN and CDR2 is SYDVKM. V dropped 7 bases and J dropped 5; count of bases not matched to a gene: 9. This CDR3 is CASIPFLAGEDTQYF. The DNA for the CDR3 is TGTGCCAGCATCCCATTTCTAGCGGGAGAAGATACGCAGTATTTT.

This clonotype was observed many times. CDR3 sequence reads: CASSYGDLSGNTIYF. CDR3 coding DNA: TGTGCCAGCAGTTACGGGGACCTCTCTGGAAACACCATATATTTT. This chain uses TRBV6-5 with TRBJ1-3; TRBD1 might be the D (5 bases). CDR3 length: 15 residues. Trimming took 2 bases from V and 0 from J, leaving 8 bases between them. The V gene's germline CDR1 is MNHEY and CDR2 SVGAGI.

This clonotype was found many times. The rearrangement links TRBV10-3 to TRBJ2-2; no clear D gene. The CDR3 has 14 residues. The V end lost 4 bases, the J end lost 1 base, and 7 bases lay between the germline ends. The germline CDR1 and CDR2 sequences are ENHRY and SYGVKD. Written as DNA, the CDR3 is TGTGCCATCAGTGTTGAGCGGAACACCGGGGAGCTGTTTTTT. This gives the protein CAISVERNTGELFF.

This chain uses TRBV29-1 with TRBJ2-7; possible D gene TRBD2, 5 bases. V shed 2 bases and J shed 3 bases, with 14 bases lying between them. Germline loops: CDR1 SQVTM, CDR2 ANQGSEA. The CDR3 loop spans 14 amino acids. The CDR3 loop reads CSVETGSGIYEQYF. CDR3 DNA: TGCAGCGTTGAAACGGGATCAGGAATCTACGAGCAGTACTTC.

This clonotype has just a few counts. Its ends do not fully match the called genes, so a read error is possible. The CDR3 coding sequence is TGTGCCAGCAACTTGGACGGGGGATCGGGGACTGAAGCTTTCTTT. Translated, it gives CASNLDGGSGTEAFF. This rearrangement joins TRBV5-6 to TRBJ1-1; perhaps TRBD1 as D (5 bases). This CDR3 has 15 residues. The germline V gene has CDR1 SGHDT and CDR2 YYEEEE.

This clonotype was picked up a small number of times. The chain uses TRBV20-1 and TRBJ2-7; D may be TRBD1 (6 bases). CDR3 length: 12 amino acids. V was cut by 3 bases and J by 1 base, with 7 bases left in between. CDR1 and CDR2 from the germline V gene are DFQATT and SNEGSKA (reference sequence). The DNA for the CDR3 is TGCAGTGCTAGGGACAGATCCTACGAGCAGTACTTC. Its translation is CSARDRSYEQYF.

In its sample, this clonotype was seen a few times. The chain has TRBV6-1 and TRBJ1-6, with TRBD1 identical over 8 bases. The germline V gene has CDR1 MNHNS and CDR2 SASEGT. This CDR3 has 13 residues. V was clipped by 6 bases and J by 12 bases; unmatched bases: 7. The CDR3: CASSQPDRVPLHF. The CDR3 coding sequence is TGTGCCAGCAGCCAACCGGACAGGGTACCCCTCCACTTT.

In its sample, this clonotype was seen many times. The chain couples TRBV28 to TRBJ2-7; D is unclear. Germline V gene data show CDR1 as MDHEN and CDR2 as SYDVKM. V was cut by 3 bases and J by 2 bases, with 14 bases left in between. This CDR3 contains 15 residues. CDR3 sequence reads: CASSFTTLRTYEQYF. CDR3 coding DNA: TGTGCCAGCAGTTTCACGACTCTGAGGACCTACGAGCAGTACTTC. Variable domain in full (rest from reference TRBV28 and TRBJ2-7): DVKVTQSSRYLVKRTGEKVFLECVQDMDHENMFWYRQDPGLGLRLIYFSYDVKMKEKGDIPEGYSVSREKKERFSLILESASTNQTSMYLCASSFTTLRTYEQYFGPGTRLTVT.

The rearrangement joins TRBV30 to TRBJ1-4; D gene uncertain. CDR3 length equals 11 residues. V was cut by 2 bases and J by 8 bases, with 6 bases left in between. Germline CDR1 GTSNPN, CDR2 SVGIG (reference sequence). In DNA, the CDR3 is TGTGCCTGGAGTCAGGAGGAAAAACTGTTTTTT. Encoded protein: CAWSQEEKLFF.

The gene calls are TRBV29-1 and TRBJ1-2, with D possibly being TRBD1 (6 bases). The CDR3 is 14 residues long. V was clipped by 6 bases and J by 4 bases, with 18 bases between them. Germline V gene data show CDR1 as SQVTM and CDR2 as ANQGSEA. The CDR3 DNA reads TGCAGCGTCGCAGCAAAAGGGGGTAGCTATGGCTACACCTTC. Its translation is CSVAAKGGSYGYTF.

The chain's CDR3 is CSAPRSLTQYF. The CDR3 nucleotides are TGCAGTGCCCCGAGAAGTTTGACCCAGTACTTC. This sequence joins TRBV20-1 and TRBJ2-5; no clear D gene. The CDR3 contains 11 residues. Germline CDR1 reads DFQATT; CDR2 reads SNEGSKA (reference sequence). Trimming left V 6 bases short and J 7 bases short, with 12 bases between.

The CDR3 bases are TGTGCCAGTAGTATCCCGGGACGGCAGAACACTGAAGCTTTCTTT. Protein: CASSIPGRQNTEAFF. This rearrangement joins TRBV19 to TRBJ1-1, with a weak D call TRBD1 (5 bases). The CDR3 extends over 15 amino acids. Germline V CDR1 and CDR2: LNHDA, SQIVND (reference sequence). V was pared by 3 bases and J by 1 base, with 12 bases between.

The V gene is TRBV5-1, the J gene TRBJ2-3; tentatively, D is TRBD1 or TRBD2 (5 bases each). Germline V gene sequence: CDR1 SGHRS, CDR2 YFSETQ. This CDR3 is built from 16 residues. V was cut by 2 bases and J by 4 bases, with 17 bases left in between. CDR3 in DNA: TGCGCCAGCAGCTTTGGGACGGCCAACAGGCCAGATACGCAGTATTTT. Translation: CASSFGTANRPDTQYF.

V gene TRBV5-1 combines with J gene TRBJ1-5, with TRBD1 matching 7 bases. CDR1 and CDR2 from the germline V gene are SGHRS and YFSETQ. There are 15 residues in the CDR3. The V gene end was trimmed by 0 bases and the J gene end by 2 bases; junction bases not matched to a gene: 2. In DNA, the CDR3 is TGCGCCAGCAGCTTGGGGGACAGCCGCAATCAGCCCCAGCATTTT. It is translated as CASSLGDSRNQPQHF.

The chain is built from TRBV7-9 and TRBJ2-5, with TRBD1 matching 7 bases. This CDR3 is 16 amino acids long. Trimming took 2 bases from V and 2 from J; bases not matched to a gene: 8. Per the germline V gene, CDR1 is SEHNR and CDR2 is FQNEAQ (reference sequence). CDR3 in DNA: TGTGCCAGCAGCTTATCTTTTCCCAGGGGGCAAGAGACCCAGTACTTC. Translated: CASSLSFPRGQETQYF.

This clonotype was seen a handful of times. CDR3 loop: CSVERQTFNEQFF. CDR3 DNA: TGCAGCGTTGAGAGACAGACTTTCAATGAGCAGTTCTTC. J is TRBJ2-1 and V is TRBV29-1; D may be TRBD1 (5 bases). Trimming removed 3 bases from V and 6 bases from J, with 12 bases in between. The CDR3 is 13 residues long. Germline lookup yields CDR1 SQVTM and CDR2 ANQGSEA.

This rearrangement joins TRBV29-1 to TRBJ2-3; 7 bases match TRBD2. After removal of 7 bases from V and 4 bases from J, the junction contained 11 bases not matched to a gene. Germline V gives CDR1 SQVTM, CDR2 ANQGSEA. The CDR3 covers 14 residues. DNA for the CDR3: TGCAGCGGAGAGGGCGGGGCGGGAGCAGATACGCAGTATTTT. The encoded protein is CSGEGGAGADTQYF.

This clonotype was seen a handful of times. This chain links TRBV6-5 with TRBJ2-5, with TRBD2 identical over 8 bases. V was clipped by 9 bases and J by 5 bases; unmatched bases: 8. This CDR3 has 13 amino acids. In germline, CDR1 is MNHEY, CDR2 SVGAGI. The CDR3 here is CASLGGAGETQYF. Here the CDR3 DNA reads TGTGCCAGTCTCGGGGGGGCGGGGGAGACCCAGTACTTC.

This clonotype was counted ten times or more. CDR3 region: CASSASGMNTEAFF. DNA for the CDR3: TGTGCCAGCAGTGCCTCAGGGATGAACACTGAAGCTTTCTTT. The chain carries TRBV28 and TRBJ1-1; weak D call: TRBD1 (5 bases). Germline CDR1 reads MDHEN; CDR2 reads SYDVKM. This CDR3 region has 14 residues. V shed 5 bases and J shed 0 bases, with 10 bases lying between them.

This clonotype was seen a few times. The J gene is TRBJ2-5, the V gene TRBV5-1, with a possible D match to TRBD1 (6 bases). Trimming pared 3 bases from V and 0 bases from J, leaving 15 bases between. This CDR3 comprises 16 residues. Per germline, CDR1 SGHRS and CDR2 YFSETQ. CDR3 loop: CASSSRMRGNQETQYF. In DNA form, the CDR3 reads TGCGCCAGCAGCTCGCGGATGAGGGGGAACCAAGAGACCCAGTACTTC.

This clonotype has a handful of counts. The J gene is TRBJ1-2, the V gene TRBV27, with 7 bases aligning to TRBD1. The germline CDR1 and CDR2 sequences are MNHEY and SMNVEV (reference sequence). The CDR3 extends over 15 amino acids. The V and J ends lost 5 bases and 6 bases, in that order; junction bases with no gene match: 12. The CDR3 DNA sequence: TGTGCCAGCAGTCCTTACCTGACAGGGATCGATGGCTACACCTTC. This codes for CASSPYLTGIDGYTF.

This clonotype appeared a few times. The CDR3 DNA sequence: TGTGCCAGCAGCGTCCTAGGCGGGAGTTTCGACGAGCAGTACTTC. Its protein product is CASSVLGGSFDEQYF. V is TRBV7-3 and J is TRBJ2-7; TRBD2 agrees at 7 bases. Germline loops: CDR1 SGHTA, CDR2 FQGTGA. J was trimmed by 5 bases and V by 5 bases; bases with no gene match: 12. This CDR3 has 15 residues.

This clonotype was observed a handful of times. The chain couples TRBV7-3 to TRBJ1-6; unclear D gene. CDR3 length: 11 amino acids. The germline V and J ends were trimmed by 7 bases and 12 bases, with 10 bases remaining between them. The germline gives CDR1 SGHTA, CDR2 FQGTGA. CDR3: CASTPEEPLHF. DNA of the CDR3: TGTGCCAGCACCCCAGAGGAACCCCTCCACTTT.

This clonotype was observed a handful of times. The chain carries TRBV7-3 and TRBJ2-1, with D uncertain. The CDR3 contains 13 residues. The germline V gene has CDR1 SGHTA and CDR2 FQGTGA. V was shortened by 0 bases and J by 1 base, with 1 base between the two germline ends. The CDR3 region is CASSLTSYNEQFF. CDR3 coding DNA: TGTGCCAGCAGCTTAACGTCCTACAATGAGCAGTTCTTC.

In this sample, this clonotype turned up once. J is TRBJ2-7 and V is TRBV5-1; TRBD1 is a possible D gene (6 bases). Between the trimmed V and J ends, which lost 0 bases and 3 bases, there was a span of 13 bases. Germline CDR1 and CDR2: SGHRS and YFSETQ. The length of the CDR3 is 15 residues. CDR3 loop: CASSLVPGVDYEQYF. The DNA of the CDR3 is TGCGCCAGCAGCTTGGTTCCAGGGGTCGACTACGAGCAGTACTTC.

This chain joins TRBV5-1 and TRBJ2-4; possibly TRBD1 for D (5 bases). CDR1 SGHRS and CDR2 YFSETQ come from the germline V gene. The CDR3 spans 14 residues. Between the trimmed V and J ends, which lost 5 bases and 0 bases, there was a span of 9 bases. The CDR3 is CASRQALAKNIQYF. As DNA, the CDR3 is TGCGCCAGCAGACAGGCCCTAGCCAAAAACATTCAGTACTTC.

This clonotype came up a few times. The rearrangement links TRBV6-6 to TRBJ2-1; D gene ambiguous. Trimming removed 2 bases from V and 6 bases from J, with 5 bases in between. Per germline, CDR1 MNHNY and CDR2 SVGAGI (reference sequence). The CDR3 contains 12 residues. Here the CDR3 reads CASSYVVNEQFF. In DNA form, the CDR3 reads TGTGCCAGCAGTTACGTGGTCAATGAGCAGTTCTTC.

This clonotype has just a few counts. V and J are TRBV29-1 and TRBJ2-1; D is unresolved. This CDR3 is built from 14 residues. V was trimmed by 4 bases and J by 0 bases, leaving 10 bases between them. The germline gives CDR1 SQVTM, CDR2 ANQGSEA. This CDR3 is CSVVMRSSYNEQFF. CDR3 nucleotide sequence: TGCAGCGTTGTTATGCGCAGCTCCTACAATGAGCAGTTCTTC.